This T cell receptor beta chain was recovered during a study of blood T cell repertoires in COVID-19. Deletions cut 3 bases from V and 11 bases from J, with 19 bases between. The germline V gene encodes CDR1 GTSNPN and CDR2 SVGIG (reference sequence). The length of the CDR3 is 13 residues. Sequencing used immunoSEQ multiplex PCR; TCRdb keeps in-frame clones, though not all of them. The sample yields 200,000 to 300,000 clones, about 88% seen once. This rearrangement joins TRBV30 to TRBJ1-1; no clear D. The sample taken for sequencing was peripheral blood. This sequence originates from a woman in her fifties or sixties with COVID-19, enrolled during active disease. CDR3 nucleotides: TGTGCCTGGAGCCGAAATCAAGGGCGCGGGGCTTTCTTT. Translation gives CAWSRNQGRGAFF.